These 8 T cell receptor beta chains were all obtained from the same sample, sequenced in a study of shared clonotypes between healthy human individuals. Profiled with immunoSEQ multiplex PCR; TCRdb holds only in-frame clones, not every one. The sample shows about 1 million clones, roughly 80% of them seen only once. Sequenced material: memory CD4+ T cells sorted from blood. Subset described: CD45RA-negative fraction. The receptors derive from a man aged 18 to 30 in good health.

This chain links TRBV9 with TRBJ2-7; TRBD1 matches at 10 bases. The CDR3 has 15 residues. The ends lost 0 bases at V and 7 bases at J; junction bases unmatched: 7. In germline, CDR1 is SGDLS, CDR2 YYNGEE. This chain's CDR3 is CASSVAGTGAKEQYF. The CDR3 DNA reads TGTGCCAGCAGCGTAGCGGGGACAGGGGCGAAAGAGCAGTACTTC. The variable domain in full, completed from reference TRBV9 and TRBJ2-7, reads DSGVTQTPKHLITATGQRVTLRCSPRSGDLSVYWYQQSLDQGLQFLIQYYNGEERAKGNILERFSAQQFPDLHSELNLSSLELGDSALYFCASSVAGTGAKEQYFGPGTRLTVT.

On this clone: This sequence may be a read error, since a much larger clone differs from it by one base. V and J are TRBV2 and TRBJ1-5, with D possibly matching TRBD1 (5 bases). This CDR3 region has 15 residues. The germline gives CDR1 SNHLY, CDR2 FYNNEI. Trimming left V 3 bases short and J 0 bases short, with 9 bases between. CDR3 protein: CASSEGDFSNQPQHF. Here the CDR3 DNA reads TGTGCCAGCAGTGAGGGGGATTTTAGCAATCAGCCCCAGCATTTT.

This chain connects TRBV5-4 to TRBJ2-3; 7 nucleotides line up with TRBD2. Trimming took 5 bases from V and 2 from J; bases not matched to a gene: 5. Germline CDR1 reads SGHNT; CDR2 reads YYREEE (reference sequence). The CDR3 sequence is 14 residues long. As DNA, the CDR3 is TGTGCCAGCAGTCCCGGGACTACCACAGATACGCAGTATTTT. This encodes CASSPGTTTDTQYF. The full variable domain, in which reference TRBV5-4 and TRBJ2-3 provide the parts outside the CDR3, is ETGVTQSPTHLIKTRGQQVTLRCSSQSGHNTVSWYQQALGQGPQFIFQYYREEENGRGNFPPRFSGLQFPNYSSELNVNALELDDSALYLCASSPGTTTDTQYFGPGTRLTVL.

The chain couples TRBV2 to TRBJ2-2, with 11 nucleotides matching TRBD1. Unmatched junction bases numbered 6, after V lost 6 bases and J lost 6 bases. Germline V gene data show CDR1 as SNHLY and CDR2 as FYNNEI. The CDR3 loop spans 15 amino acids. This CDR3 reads CASSFLGQGAGELFF. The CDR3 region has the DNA TGTGCCAGCAGCTTTTTGGGACAGGGGGCCGGGGAGCTGTTTTTT.

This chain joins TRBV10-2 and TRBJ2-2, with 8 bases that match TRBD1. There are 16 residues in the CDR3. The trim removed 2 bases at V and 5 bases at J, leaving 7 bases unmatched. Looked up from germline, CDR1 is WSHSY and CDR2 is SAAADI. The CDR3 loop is CASSEALGQGTGELFF. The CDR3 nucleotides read TGCGCCAGCAGTGAGGCTCTTGGACAGGGTACCGGGGAGCTGTTTTTT.

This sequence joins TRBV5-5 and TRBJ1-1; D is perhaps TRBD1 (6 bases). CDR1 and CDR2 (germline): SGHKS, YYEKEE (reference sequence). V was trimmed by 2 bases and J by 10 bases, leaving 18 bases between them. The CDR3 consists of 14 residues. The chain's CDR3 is CASSFFTAGEGAFF. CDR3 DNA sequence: TGTGCCAGCAGCTTTTTCACGGCAGGGGAAGGAGCTTTCTTT. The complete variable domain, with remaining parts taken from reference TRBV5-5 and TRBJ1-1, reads DAGVTQSPTHLIKTRGQQVTLRCSPISGHKSVSWYQQVLGQGPQFIFQYYEKEERGRGNFPDRFSARQFPNYSSELNVNALLLGDSALYLCASSFFTAGEGAFFGQGTRLTVV.

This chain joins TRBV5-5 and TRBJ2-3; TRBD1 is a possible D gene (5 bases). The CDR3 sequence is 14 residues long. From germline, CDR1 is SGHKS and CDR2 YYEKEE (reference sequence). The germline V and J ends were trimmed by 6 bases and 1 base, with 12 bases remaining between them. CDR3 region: CASMGLTGTDTQYF. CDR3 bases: TGTGCCAGCATGGGGTTGACAGGCACAGATACGCAGTATTTT.

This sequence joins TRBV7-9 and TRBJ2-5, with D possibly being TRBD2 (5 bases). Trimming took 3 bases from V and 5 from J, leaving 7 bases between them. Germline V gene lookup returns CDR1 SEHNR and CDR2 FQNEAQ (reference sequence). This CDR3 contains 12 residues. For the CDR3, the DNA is TGTGCCAGCAGCTTCGGGATGGAGACCCAGTACTTC. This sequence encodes CASSFGMETQYF.